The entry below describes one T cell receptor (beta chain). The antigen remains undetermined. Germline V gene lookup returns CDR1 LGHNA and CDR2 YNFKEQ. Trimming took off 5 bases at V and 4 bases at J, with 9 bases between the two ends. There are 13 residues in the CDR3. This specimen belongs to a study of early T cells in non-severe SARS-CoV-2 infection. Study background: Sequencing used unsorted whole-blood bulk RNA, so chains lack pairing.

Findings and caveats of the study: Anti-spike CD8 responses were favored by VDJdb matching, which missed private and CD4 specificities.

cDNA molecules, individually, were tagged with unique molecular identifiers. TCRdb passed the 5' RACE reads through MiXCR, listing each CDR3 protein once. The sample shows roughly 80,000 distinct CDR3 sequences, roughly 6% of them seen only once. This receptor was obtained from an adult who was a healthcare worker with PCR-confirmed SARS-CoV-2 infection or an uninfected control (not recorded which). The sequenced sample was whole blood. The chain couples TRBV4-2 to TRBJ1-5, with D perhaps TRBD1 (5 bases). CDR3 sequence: CASSIQDNQPQHF. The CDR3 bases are TGTGCCAGCAGCATACAGGATAATCAGCCCCAGCATTTT.